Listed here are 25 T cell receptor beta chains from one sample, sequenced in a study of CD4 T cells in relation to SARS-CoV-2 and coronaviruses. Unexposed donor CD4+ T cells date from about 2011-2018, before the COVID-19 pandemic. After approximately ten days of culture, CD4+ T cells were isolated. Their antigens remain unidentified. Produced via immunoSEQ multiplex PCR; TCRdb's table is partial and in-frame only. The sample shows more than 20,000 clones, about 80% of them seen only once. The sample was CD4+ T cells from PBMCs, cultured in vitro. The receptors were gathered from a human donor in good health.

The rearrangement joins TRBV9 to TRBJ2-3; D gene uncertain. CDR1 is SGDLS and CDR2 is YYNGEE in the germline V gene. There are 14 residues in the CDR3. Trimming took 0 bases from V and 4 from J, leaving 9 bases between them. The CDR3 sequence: CASSVARPPDTQYF. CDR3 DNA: TGTGCCAGCAGCGTAGCTCGCCCACCAGATACGCAGTATTTT.

CDR3 bases: TGCGCCAGCAGCGGTAACGCTAGGACTAGCGGGGGGGACACCGGGGAGCTGTTTTTT. As protein: CASSGNARTSGGDTGELFF. The chain has TRBV5-1 and TRBJ2-2, with 15 bases lining up with TRBD2. Germline V gives CDR1 SGHRS, CDR2 YFSETQ. The CDR3 length is 19 residues. After removal of 4 bases from V and 3 bases from J, the junction contained 10 bases not matched to a gene.

Here the CDR3 DNA reads TGCGCCAGCAGCTCGGGACAGGGCAACACTGAAGCTTTCTTT. Its protein is CASSSGQGNTEAFF. This chain joins TRBV5-1 and TRBJ1-1, with 9 bases lining up with TRBD1. Germline loops: CDR1 SGHRS, CDR2 YFSETQ. This CDR3 has 14 amino acids. V lost 3 bases to trimming and J lost 2 bases; unmatched junction nucleotides: 2.

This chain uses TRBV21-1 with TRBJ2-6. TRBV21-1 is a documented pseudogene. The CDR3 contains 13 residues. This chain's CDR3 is CASLPPGANVLTF. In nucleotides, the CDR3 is TGTGCCAGCTTACCACCCGGGGCCAACGTCCTGACTTTC.

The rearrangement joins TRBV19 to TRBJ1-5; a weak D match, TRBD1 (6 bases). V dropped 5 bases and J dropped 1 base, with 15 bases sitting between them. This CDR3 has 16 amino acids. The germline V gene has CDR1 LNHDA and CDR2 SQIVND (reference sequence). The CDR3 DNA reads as TGTGCCAGTAGTCTCCTAACAGGGTCGAGCAATCAGCCCCAGCATTTT. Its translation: CASSLLTGSSNQPQHF.

This CDR3 reads CGREGRSGELFF. The CDR3 DNA is TGTGGCAGGGAGGGCCGAAGCGGGGAGCTGTTTTTT. The chain recombines TRBV6-4 with TRBJ2-2; 7 positions agree with TRBD2. CDR3 size: 12 residues. The V gene's germline CDR1 is MRHNA and CDR2 SNTAGT.

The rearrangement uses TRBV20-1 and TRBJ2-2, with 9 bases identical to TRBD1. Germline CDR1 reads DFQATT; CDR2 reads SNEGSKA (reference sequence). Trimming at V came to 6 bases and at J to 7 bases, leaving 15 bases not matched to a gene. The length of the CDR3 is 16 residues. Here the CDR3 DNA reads TGCAGTGCAAGTACAGGGGGCGCAGGGTCTGTCGGGGAGCTGTTTTTT. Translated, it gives CSASTGGAGSVGELFF.

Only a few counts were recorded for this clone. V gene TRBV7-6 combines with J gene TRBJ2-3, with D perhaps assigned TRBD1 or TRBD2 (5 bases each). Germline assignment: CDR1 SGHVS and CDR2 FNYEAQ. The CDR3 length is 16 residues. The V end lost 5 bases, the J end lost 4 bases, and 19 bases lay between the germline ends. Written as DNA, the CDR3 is TGTGCCAGCAGCCCTAGTGGGGGAGCCGGACCAGATACGCAGTATTTT. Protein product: CASSPSGGAGPDTQYF.

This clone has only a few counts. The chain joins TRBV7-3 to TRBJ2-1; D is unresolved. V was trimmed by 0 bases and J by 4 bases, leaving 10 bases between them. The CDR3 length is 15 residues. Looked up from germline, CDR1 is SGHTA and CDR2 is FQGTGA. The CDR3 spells CASSLTFGTYNEQFF. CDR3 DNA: TGTGCCAGCAGCTTAACATTCGGAACTTACAATGAGCAGTTCTTC.

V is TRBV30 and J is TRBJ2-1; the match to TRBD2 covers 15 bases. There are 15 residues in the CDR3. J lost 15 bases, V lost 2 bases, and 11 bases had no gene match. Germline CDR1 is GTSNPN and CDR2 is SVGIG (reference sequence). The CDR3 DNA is TGTGCCTGGAGTAGGAAGGGACTAGCGGGAGGTCGTGGGTTCTTC. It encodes CAWSRKGLAGGRGFF.

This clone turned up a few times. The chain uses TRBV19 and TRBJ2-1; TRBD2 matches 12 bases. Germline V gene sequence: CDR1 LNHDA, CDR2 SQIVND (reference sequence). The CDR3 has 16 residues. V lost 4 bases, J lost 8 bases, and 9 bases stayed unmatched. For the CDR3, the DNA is TGTGCCAGTAGTACTTCTAGCGGGAGGGCCAGGGATGAGCAGTTCTTC. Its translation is CASSTSSGRARDEQFF.

This chain's CDR3 is CASSQNPRQERQGGYTF. The CDR3 DNA reads TGTGCCAGCAGCCAAAACCCGAGACAGGAACGGCAAGGGGGCTACACCTTC. V and J are TRBV4-2 and TRBJ1-2; a weak D match, TRBD1 (6 bases). Trimming pared 2 bases from V and 8 bases from J, leaving 24 bases between. Germline assignment: CDR1 LGHNA and CDR2 YNFKEQ. The CDR3 totals 17 residues.

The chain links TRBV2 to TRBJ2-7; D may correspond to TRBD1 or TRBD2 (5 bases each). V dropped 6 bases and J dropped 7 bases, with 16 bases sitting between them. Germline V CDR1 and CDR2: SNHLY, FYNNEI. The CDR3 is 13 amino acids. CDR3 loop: CASSGAGVGEQYF. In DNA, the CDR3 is TGTGCCAGCAGCGGGGCTGGCGTGGGGGAGCAGTACTTC.

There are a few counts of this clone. In nucleotides, the CDR3 is TGTGCCAGCAGTCGCCCAACCGGGCTAGCGGGAAACAATGAGCAGTTCTTC. Amino acids: CASSRPTGLAGNNEQFF. This sequence joins TRBV6-2 or TRBV6-3 and TRBJ2-1, with TRBD2 matching 9 bases. V shed 5 bases and J 5 bases; nucleotides not matched to a gene: 13. CDR1 MNHEY and CDR2 SVGEGT come from the germline V gene. The CDR3 contains 17 residues.

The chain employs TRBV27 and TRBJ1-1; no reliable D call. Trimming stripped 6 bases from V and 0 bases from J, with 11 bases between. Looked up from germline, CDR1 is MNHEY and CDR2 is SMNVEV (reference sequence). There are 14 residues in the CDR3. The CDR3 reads CASSPYSLNTEAFF. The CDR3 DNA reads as TGTGCCAGCAGCCCTTACTCCCTGAACACTGAAGCTTTCTTT.

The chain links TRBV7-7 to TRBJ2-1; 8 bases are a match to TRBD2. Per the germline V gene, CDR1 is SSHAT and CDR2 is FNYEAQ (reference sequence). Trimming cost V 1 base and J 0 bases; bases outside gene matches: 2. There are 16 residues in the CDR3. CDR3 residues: CASSLGSGSSYNEQFF. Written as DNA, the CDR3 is TGTGCCAGCAGCTTAGGGAGCGGGAGCTCCTACAATGAGCAGTTCTTC.

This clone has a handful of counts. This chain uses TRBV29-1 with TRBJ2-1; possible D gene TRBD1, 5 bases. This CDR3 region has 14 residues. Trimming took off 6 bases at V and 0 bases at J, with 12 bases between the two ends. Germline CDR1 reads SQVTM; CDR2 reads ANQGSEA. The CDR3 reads CSVQGRGSYNEQFF. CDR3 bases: TGCAGCGTGCAGGGAAGAGGCTCCTACAATGAGCAGTTCTTC.

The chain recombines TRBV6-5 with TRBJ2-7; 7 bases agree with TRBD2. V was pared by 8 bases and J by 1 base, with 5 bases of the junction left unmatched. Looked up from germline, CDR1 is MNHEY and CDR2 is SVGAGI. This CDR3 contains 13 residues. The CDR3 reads CASGPSGSYEQYF. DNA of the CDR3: TGTGCCAGCGGACCTAGCGGATCCTACGAGCAGTACTTC.

CDR3 loop: CASSLGDRPYNSPLHF. The CDR3 DNA follows: TGTGCCAGCAGCTTGGGAGACAGGCCCTATAATTCACCCCTCCACTTT. The chain couples TRBV11-2 to TRBJ1-6; the D gene is possibly TRBD1 (6 bases). Germline CDR1 SGHAT, CDR2 FQNNGV. The CDR3 has 16 amino acids. V lost 3 bases to trimming and J lost 2 bases, with 11 bases between them.

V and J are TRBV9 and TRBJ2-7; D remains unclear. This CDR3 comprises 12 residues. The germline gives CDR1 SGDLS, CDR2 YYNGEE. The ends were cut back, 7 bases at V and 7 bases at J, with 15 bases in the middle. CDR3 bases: TGTGCCAGCGGGCCCATGGGTGGGGAGCAGTACTTC. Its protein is CASGPMGGEQYF.

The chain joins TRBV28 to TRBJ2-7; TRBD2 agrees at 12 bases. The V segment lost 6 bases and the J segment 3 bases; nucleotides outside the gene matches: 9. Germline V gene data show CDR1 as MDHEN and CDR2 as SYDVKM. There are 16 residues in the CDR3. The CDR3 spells CASSQATSGSIYEQYF. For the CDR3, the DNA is TGTGCCAGCAGCCAAGCGACTAGCGGGAGTATCTACGAGCAGTACTTC.

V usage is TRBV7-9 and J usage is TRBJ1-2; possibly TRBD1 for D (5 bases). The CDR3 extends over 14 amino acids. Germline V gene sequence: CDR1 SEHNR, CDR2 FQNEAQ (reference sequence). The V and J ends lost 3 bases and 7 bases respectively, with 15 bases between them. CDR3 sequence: CASSFQQVVGGYTF. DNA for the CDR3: TGTGCCAGCAGCTTCCAACAGGTGGTCGGTGGCTACACCTTC. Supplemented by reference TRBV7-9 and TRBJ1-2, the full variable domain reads DTGVSQNPRHKITKRGQNVTFRCDPISEHNRLYWYRQTLGQGPEFLTYFQNEAQLEKSRLLSDRFSAERPKGSFSTLEIQRTEQGDSAMYLCASSFQQVVGGYTFGSGTRLTVV.

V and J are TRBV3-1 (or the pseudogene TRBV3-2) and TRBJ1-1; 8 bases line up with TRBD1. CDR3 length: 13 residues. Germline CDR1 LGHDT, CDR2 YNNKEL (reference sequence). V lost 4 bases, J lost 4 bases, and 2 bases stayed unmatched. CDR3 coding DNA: TGTGCCAGCAGCCTCGGGACAGGCACTGAAGCTTTCTTT. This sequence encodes CASSLGTGTEAFF.

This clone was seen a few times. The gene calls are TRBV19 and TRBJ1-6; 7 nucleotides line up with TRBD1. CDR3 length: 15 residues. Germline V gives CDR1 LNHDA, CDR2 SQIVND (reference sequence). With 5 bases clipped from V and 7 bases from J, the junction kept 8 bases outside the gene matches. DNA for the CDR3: TGTGCCAGTAGTGACCGGGACAGTGTAAATTCACCCCTCCACTTT. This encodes CASSDRDSVNSPLHF. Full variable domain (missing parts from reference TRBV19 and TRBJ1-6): DGGITQSPKYLFRKEGQNVTLSCEQNLNHDAMYWYRQDPGQGLRLIYYSQIVNDFQKGDIAEGYSVSREKKESFPLTVTSAQKNPTAFYLCASSDRDSVNSPLHFGNGTRLTVT.

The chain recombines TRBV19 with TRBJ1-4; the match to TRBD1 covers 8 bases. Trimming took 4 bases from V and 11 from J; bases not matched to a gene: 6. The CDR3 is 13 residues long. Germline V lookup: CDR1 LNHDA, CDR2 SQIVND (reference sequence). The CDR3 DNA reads TGTGCCAGTAGTAACGACAGGGGTGGTAAACTGTTTTTT. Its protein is CASSNDRGGKLFF.